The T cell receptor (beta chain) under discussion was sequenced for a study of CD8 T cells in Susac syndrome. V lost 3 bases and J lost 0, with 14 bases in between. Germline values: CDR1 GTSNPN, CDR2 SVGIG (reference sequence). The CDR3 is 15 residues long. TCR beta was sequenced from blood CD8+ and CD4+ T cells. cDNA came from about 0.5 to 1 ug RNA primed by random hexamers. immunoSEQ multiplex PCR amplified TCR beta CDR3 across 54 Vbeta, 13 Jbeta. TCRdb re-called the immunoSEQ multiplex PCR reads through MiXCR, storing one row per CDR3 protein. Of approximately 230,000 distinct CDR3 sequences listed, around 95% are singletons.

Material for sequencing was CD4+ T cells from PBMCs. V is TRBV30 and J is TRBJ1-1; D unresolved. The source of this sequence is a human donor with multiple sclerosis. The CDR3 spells CAWRTPRVLNTEAFF. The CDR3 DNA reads TGTGCCTGGAGGACCCCCCGAGTGTTGAACACTGAAGCTTTCTTT.